Given below is one TCR beta chain in context. This entry belongs to a study of siplizumab effects on memory and regulatory T cells. Profiling relied on immunoSEQ multiplex PCR, and the TCRdb table lists in-frame clones only, not all of them. The sample holds tens of thousands of clones, under 98% seen once. V was pared by 1 base and J by 2 bases, with 10 bases between. The CDR3 has 15 residues. Per germline, CDR1 SGHTA and CDR2 FQGNSA. Sequenced: naive CD4+ T cells sorted from blood. The TCR comes from a human donor in good health. The genes are TRBV7-2 and TRBJ2-3, with D perhaps matching TRBD1 (5 bases). Here the CDR3 DNA reads TGTGCCAGCAGCTTAGAGTCCAGGGTCACAGATACGCAGTATTTT. Translation gives CASSLESRVTDTQYF.